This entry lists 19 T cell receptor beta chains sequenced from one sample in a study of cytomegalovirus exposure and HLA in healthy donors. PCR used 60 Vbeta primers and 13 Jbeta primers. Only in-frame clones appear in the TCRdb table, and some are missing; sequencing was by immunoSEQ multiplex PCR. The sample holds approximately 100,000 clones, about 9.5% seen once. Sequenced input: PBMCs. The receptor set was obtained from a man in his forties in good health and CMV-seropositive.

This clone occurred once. CDR3 residues: CASRGLSYNEQFF. CDR3 in DNA: TGTGCCAGTAGGGGGCTCTCCTACAATGAGCAGTTCTTC. The V and J genes are TRBV19 and TRBJ2-1; tentative D call: TRBD1 (5 bases). V lost 6 bases and J 0 bases, leaving 6 bases between the germline ends. Germline CDR1 is LNHDA and CDR2 is SQIVND (reference sequence). The CDR3 extends over 13 amino acids.

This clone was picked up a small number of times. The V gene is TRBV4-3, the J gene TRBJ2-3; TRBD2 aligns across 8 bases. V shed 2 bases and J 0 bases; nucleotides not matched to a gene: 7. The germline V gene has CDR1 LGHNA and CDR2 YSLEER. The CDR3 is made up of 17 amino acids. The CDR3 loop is CASSQLAGTASTDTQYF. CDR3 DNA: TGCGCCAGCAGCCAATTAGCGGGAACAGCTAGCACAGATACGCAGTATTTT.

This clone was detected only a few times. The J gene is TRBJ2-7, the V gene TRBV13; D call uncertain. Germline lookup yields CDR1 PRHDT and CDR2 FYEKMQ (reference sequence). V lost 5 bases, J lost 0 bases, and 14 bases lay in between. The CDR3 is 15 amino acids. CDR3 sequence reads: CASSPTLRSSYEQYF. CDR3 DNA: TGTGCCAGCAGCCCTACGCTTAGGAGCTCCTACGAGCAGTACTTC.

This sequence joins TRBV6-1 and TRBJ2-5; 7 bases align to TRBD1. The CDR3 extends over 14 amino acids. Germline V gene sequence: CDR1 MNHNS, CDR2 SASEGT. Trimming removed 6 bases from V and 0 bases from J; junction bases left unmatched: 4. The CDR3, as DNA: TGTGCCAGCAGGCCCAGGGGGTACCAAGAGACCCAGTACTTC. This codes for CASRPRGYQETQYF.

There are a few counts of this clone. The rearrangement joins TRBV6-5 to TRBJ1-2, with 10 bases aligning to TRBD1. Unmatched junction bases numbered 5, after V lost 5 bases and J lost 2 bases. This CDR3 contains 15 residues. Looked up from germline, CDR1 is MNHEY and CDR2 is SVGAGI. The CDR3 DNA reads TGTGCCAGCAGTCCCGGGACAGGGGCCAACTATGGCTACACCTTC. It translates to CASSPGTGANYGYTF.

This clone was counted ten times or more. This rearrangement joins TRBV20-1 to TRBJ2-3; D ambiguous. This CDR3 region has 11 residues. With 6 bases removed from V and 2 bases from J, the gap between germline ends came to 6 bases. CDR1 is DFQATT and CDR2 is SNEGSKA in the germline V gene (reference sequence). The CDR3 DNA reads TGCAGTGCCAAACTCACAGATACGCAGTATTTT. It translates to CSAKLTDTQYF.

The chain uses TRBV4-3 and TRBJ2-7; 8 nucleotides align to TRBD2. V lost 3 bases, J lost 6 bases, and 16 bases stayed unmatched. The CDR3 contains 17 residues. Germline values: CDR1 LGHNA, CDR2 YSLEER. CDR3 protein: CASSQDAREGPFGEQYF. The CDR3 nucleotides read TGCGCCAGCAGCCAGGACGCCCGGGAGGGCCCTTTCGGCGAGCAGTACTTC.

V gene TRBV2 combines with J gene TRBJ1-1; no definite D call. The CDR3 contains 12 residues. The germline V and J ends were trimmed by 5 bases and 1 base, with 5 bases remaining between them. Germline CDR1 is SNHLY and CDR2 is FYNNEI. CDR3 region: CASSPGNTEAFF. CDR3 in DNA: TGTGCCAGCAGTCCGGGGAACACTGAAGCTTTCTTT.

The CDR3: CASSLRGSRETQYF. CDR3 nucleotide sequence: TGTGCCAGCAGTTTAAGGGGGAGTCGGGAGACCCAGTACTTC. The J gene is TRBJ2-5, the V gene TRBV28, with a weak D call TRBD1 (6 bases). The CDR3 spans 14 residues. V dropped 2 bases and J dropped 5 bases, with 12 bases sitting between them. The germline gives CDR1 MDHEN, CDR2 SYDVKM.

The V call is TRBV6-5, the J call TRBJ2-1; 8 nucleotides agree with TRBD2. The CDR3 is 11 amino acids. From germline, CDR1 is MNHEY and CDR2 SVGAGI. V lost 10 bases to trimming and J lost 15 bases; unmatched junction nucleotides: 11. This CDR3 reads CATRGGRFWFF. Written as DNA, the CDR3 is TGTGCCACCAGAGGCGGGAGGTTTTGGTTCTTC.

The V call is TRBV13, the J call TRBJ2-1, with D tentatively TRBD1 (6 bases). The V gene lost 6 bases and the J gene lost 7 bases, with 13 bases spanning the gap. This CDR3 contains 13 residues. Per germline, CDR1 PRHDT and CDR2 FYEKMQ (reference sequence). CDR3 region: CASRGAPRNEQFF. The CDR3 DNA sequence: TGTGCCAGCAGGGGGGCCCCGAGGAATGAGCAGTTCTTC. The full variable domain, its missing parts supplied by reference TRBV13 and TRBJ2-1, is AAGVIQSPRHLIKEKRETATLKCYPIPRHDTVYWYQQGPGQDPQFLISFYEKMQSDKGSIPDRFSAQQFSDYHSELNMSSLELGDSALYFCASRGAPRNEQFFGPGTRLTVL.

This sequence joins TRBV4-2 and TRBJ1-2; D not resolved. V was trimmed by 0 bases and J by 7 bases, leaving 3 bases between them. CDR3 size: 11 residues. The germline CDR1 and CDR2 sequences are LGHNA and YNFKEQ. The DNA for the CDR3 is TGTGCCAGCAGCCAAGATATTGGCTACACCTTC. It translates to CASSQDIGYTF.

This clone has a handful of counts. Here the CDR3 DNA reads TGCAGCGTTGAAGGGGGCATTGGGGGGGCTTTGGGCTATGGCTACACCTTC. It is translated as CSVEGGIGGALGYGYTF. V and J are TRBV29-1 and TRBJ1-2, with D possibly being TRBD1 (6 bases). The V gene lost 1 base and the J gene lost 4 bases, with 22 bases spanning the gap. This CDR3 region has 17 residues. CDR1 SQVTM and CDR2 ANQGSEA come from the germline V gene. The full variable domain, rest sourced from reference TRBV29-1 and TRBJ1-2, is SAVISQKPSRDICQRGTSLTIQCQVDSQVTMMFWYRQQPGQSLTLIATANQGSEATYESGFVIDKFPISRPNLTFSTLTVSNMSPEDSSIYLCSVEGGIGGALGYGYTFGSGTRLTVV.

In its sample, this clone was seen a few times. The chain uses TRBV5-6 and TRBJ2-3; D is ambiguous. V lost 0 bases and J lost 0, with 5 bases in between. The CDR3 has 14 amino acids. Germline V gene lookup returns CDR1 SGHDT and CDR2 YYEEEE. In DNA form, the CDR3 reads TGTGCCAGCAGCTTGGTCCTTAGCACAGATACGCAGTATTTT. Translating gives CASSLVLSTDTQYF.

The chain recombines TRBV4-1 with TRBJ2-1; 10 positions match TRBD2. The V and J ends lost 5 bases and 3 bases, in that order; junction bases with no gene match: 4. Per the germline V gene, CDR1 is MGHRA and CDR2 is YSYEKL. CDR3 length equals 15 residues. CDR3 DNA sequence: TGCGCCAGCAGCTTACGACTAGCGGGCTACAATGAGCAGTTCTTC. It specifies CASSLRLAGYNEQFF.

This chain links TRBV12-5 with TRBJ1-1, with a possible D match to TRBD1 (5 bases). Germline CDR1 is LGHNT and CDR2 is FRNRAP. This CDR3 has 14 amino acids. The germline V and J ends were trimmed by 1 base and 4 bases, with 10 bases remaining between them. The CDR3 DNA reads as TGTGCTAGTGGTTTGGGGCGCGGGGGCACTGAAGCTTTCTTT. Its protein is CASGLGRGGTEAFF.

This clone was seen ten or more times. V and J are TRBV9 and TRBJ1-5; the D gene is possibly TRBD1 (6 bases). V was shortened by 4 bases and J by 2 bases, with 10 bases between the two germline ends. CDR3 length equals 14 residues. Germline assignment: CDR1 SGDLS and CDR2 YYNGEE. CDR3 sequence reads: CASSTGICNQPQHF. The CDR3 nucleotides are TGTGCCAGCAGCACAGGGATTTGCAATCAGCCCCAGCATTTT.

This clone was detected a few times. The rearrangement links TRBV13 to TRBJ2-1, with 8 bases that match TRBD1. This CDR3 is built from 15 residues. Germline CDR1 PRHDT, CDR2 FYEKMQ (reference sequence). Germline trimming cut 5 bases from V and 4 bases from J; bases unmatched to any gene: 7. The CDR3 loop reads CASSAGQGLYNEQFF. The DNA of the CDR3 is TGTGCCAGCAGCGCTGGACAGGGCCTATACAATGAGCAGTTCTTC.

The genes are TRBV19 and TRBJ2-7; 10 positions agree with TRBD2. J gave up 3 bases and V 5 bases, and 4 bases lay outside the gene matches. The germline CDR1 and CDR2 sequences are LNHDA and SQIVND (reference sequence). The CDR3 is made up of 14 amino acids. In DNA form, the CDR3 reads TGTGCCAGTAGTCTAGCGGGAGACCTCTACGAGCAGTACTTC. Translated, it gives CASSLAGDLYEQYF.